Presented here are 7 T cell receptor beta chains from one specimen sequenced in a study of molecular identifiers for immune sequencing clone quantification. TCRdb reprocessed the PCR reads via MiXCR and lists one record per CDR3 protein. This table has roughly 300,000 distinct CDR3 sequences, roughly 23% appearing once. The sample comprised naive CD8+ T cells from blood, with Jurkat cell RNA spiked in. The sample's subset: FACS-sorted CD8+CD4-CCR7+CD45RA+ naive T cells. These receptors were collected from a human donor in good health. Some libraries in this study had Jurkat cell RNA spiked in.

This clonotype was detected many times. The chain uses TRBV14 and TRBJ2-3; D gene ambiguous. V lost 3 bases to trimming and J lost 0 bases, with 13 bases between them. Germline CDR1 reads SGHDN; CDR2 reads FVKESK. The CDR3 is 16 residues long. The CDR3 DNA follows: TGTGCCAGCAGCCACACGGACGGCCCTAGCACAGATACGCAGTATTTT. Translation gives CASSHTDGPSTDTQYF.

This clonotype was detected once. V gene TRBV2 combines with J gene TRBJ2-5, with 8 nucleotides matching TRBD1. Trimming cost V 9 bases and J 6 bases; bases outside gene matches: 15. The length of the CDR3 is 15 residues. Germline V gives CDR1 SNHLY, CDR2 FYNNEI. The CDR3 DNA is TGTGCCAGATCGGAGAGGACAGGGAGGTTGAAGACCCAGTACTTC. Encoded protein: CARSERTGRLKTQYF.

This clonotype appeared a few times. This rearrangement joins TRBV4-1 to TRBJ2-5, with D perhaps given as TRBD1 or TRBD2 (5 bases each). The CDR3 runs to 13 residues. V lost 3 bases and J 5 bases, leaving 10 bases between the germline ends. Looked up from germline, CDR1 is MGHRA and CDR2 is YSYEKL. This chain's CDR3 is CASSQMGRETQYF. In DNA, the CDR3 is TGCGCCAGCAGCCAGATGGGACGTGAGACCCAGTACTTC.

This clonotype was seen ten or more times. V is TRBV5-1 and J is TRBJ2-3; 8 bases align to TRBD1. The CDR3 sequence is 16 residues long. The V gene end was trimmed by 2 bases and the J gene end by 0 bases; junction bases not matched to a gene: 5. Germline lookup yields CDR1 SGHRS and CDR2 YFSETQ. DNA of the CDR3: TGCGCCAGCAGCTTACACCGGGACAGGAGCACAGATACGCAGTATTTT. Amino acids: CASSLHRDRSTDTQYF.

The DNA for the CDR3 is TGCAGCGTTGAAGAAGGGGCTCTACAGGGGGTGGACTATGGCTACACCTTC. Translated: CSVEEGALQGVDYGYTF. This chain links TRBV29-1 with TRBJ1-2, with 8 bases fitting TRBD1. Unmatched junction bases numbered 12, after V lost 0 bases and J lost 3 bases. The CDR3 is 17 amino acids. CDR1 and CDR2 from the germline V gene are SQVTM and ANQGSEA.

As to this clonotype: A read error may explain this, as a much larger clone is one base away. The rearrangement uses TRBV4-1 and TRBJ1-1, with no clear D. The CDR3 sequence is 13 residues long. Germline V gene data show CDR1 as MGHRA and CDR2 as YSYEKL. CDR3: CASSQGRNTEALF. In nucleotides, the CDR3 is TGCGCCAGCAGCCAAGGAAGAAACACTGAAGCTCTCTTT.

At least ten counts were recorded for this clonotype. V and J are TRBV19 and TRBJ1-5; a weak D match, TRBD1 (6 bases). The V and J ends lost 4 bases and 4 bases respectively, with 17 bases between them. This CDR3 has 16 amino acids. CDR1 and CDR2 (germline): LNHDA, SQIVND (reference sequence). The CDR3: CASSTHVGGTNQPQHF. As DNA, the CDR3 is TGTGCCAGTAGTACCCACGTGGGGGGGACAAATCAGCCCCAGCATTTT.